The 23 T cell receptor beta chains below come from one sample, sequenced in a study of breast tumors, draining lymph nodes, adjacent tissues. TCRdb re-called the multiplex PCR reads through MiXCR, storing one row per CDR3 protein. The table records about 89,000 distinct CDR3 sequences, roughly 30% of them present only once. Breast cancer patients provided tissue from their axillary draining lymph nodes. Material: axillary lymph node tissue. The source of these receptors is a female donor with breast cancer. Some clones in this sample may be carry-over from other donors' samples.

Comments on this clonotype: A much bigger clone sits one base away, suggesting this may be a read error. This chain joins TRBV5-4 and TRBJ2-3; weak D call: TRBD1 (6 bases). Germline lookup yields CDR1 SGHNT and CDR2 YYREEE (reference sequence). This CDR3 is built from 16 residues. The CDR3 loop reads CAGSLGWGRRTDTQYF. As DNA, the CDR3 is TGTGCCGGCAGCTTGGGTTGGGGGCGGCGAACAGATACGCAGTATTTT.

This clonotype was counted at least ten times. The V and J genes are TRBV19 and TRBJ2-2; D not resolved. With 1 base removed from V and 3 bases from J, the gap between germline ends came to 3 bases. Germline V gene sequence: CDR1 LNHDA, CDR2 SQIVND (reference sequence). The length of the CDR3 is 13 residues. The CDR3 sequence is CASSIGYTGELFF. CDR3 nucleotide sequence: TGTGCCAGTAGTATAGGCTACACCGGGGAGCTGTTTTTT.

In its sample, this clonotype was seen many times. J is TRBJ2-3 and V is TRBV20-1, with 10 bases identical to TRBD2. The CDR3 covers 14 residues. Germline assignment: CDR1 DFQATT and CDR2 SNEGSKA (reference sequence). V lost 3 bases, J lost 4 bases, and 4 bases stayed unmatched. The CDR3 sequence is CSARSLAGADTQYF. The CDR3 region has the DNA TGCAGTGCTAGGAGCCTAGCGGGAGCAGATACGCAGTATTTT.

This clonotype showed up many times. The rearrangement uses TRBV9 and TRBJ2-1, with no clear D. The germline V and J ends were trimmed by 0 bases and 9 bases, with 10 bases remaining between them. This CDR3 has 13 residues. Germline-derived CDR1 and CDR2 are SGDLS and YYNGEE. CDR3 in DNA: TGTGCCAGCAGCGTAGACGGGTTGAGTGAGCAGTTCTTC. It encodes CASSVDGLSEQFF.

This clonotype was detected many times. The CDR3 sequence is CSAGLDNEQFF. The CDR3 coding sequence is TGCAGCGCTGGACTAGACAATGAGCAGTTCTTC. This chain uses TRBV29-1 with TRBJ2-1, with 7 bases lining up with TRBD2. The V and J ends lost 7 bases and 5 bases, in that order; junction bases with no gene match: 2. This CDR3 spans 11 amino acids. Looked up from germline, CDR1 is SQVTM and CDR2 is ANQGSEA.

This sequence joins TRBV6-6 and TRBJ1-2, with D perhaps matching TRBD1 (5 bases). Looked up from germline, CDR1 is MNHNY and CDR2 is SVGAGI (reference sequence). The CDR3 loop spans 14 amino acids. V was cut by 6 bases and J by 4 bases, with 15 bases left in between. The CDR3 DNA reads TGTGCCAGCAGGGAACCAGGGACCCCCTATGGCTACACCTTC. Residues: CASREPGTPYGYTF.

There are many counts of this clonotype. The gene calls are TRBV29-1 and TRBJ2-7; D is tentatively TRBD1 or TRBD2 (5 bases each). Germline assignment: CDR1 SQVTM and CDR2 ANQGSEA. V was cut by 5 bases and J by 3 bases, with 14 bases left in between. The CDR3 has 13 amino acids. The CDR3 DNA follows: TGCAGCGTTAGGGGAGAACGGTACTACGAGCAGTACTTC. This translates into CSVRGERYYEQYF.

In the case of this clonotype: With a much larger clone just one base away, this may be a read error. The V call is TRBV7-3, the J call TRBJ1-1; possibly TRBD1 for D (5 bases). Germline V gene sequence: CDR1 SGHTA, CDR2 FQGTGA. The CDR3 is made up of 13 amino acids. The CDR3 nucleotides are TGTGCCAGCACCTTAACAGGGAACACTGAAGCTTTCTTT. Translated, it gives CASTLTGNTEAFF.

There are a few counts of this clonotype. The CDR3 DNA reads as TGTGCCAGCAGCCGTGGACACACGAACACTGAAGCTTTCTTT. Its translation: CASSRGHTNTEAFF. The chain joins TRBV6-6 to TRBJ1-1; possible D gene TRBD1, 5 bases. The germline V and J ends were trimmed by 6 bases and 1 base, with 12 bases remaining between them. Germline V lookup: CDR1 MNHNY, CDR2 SVGAGI (reference sequence). This CDR3 is built from 14 residues.

V is TRBV28 and J is TRBJ1-5, with D maybe TRBD1 (6 bases). The V gene's germline CDR1 is MDHEN and CDR2 SYDVKM. CDR3 length: 17 residues. Trimming cost V 5 bases and J 5 bases, with 22 bases left between them. CDR3 DNA: TGTGCCAGCAGTACCAATCGGGACAAAAGACCCTATCAGCCCCAGCATTTT. The encoded protein is CASSTNRDKRPYQPQHF.

This clonotype has more than one count but fewer than ten. V usage is TRBV6-2 or TRBV6-3 and J usage is TRBJ1-1, with 9 bases fitting TRBD1. This CDR3 is 16 amino acids long. V shed 4 bases and J 0 bases; nucleotides not matched to a gene: 6. Germline CDR1 MNHEY, CDR2 SVGEGT. CDR3 amino acids: CASSFHGQGLNTEAFF. CDR3 DNA sequence: TGTGCCAGCAGTTTCCACGGACAGGGGCTGAACACTGAAGCTTTCTTT.

This clonotype was observed at least ten times. This CDR3 is CASRDRVEETQYF. CDR3 in DNA: TGTGCCAGCAGGGACAGGGTCGAAGAGACCCAGTACTTC. The chain employs TRBV6-1 and TRBJ2-5, with 8 bases that match TRBD1. Germline V lookup: CDR1 MNHNS, CDR2 SASEGT. J gave up 3 bases and V 6 bases, and 3 bases lay outside the gene matches. This CDR3 spans 13 amino acids.

This clonotype was recorded many times. The rearrangement uses TRBV6-2 or TRBV6-3 and TRBJ2-7, with D tentatively TRBD1 (5 bases). Germline loops: CDR1 MNHEY, CDR2 SVGEGT. The CDR3 contains 13 residues. V lost 5 bases and J lost 7, with 15 bases in between. The chain's CDR3 is CASSQPGWREQYF. The CDR3 nucleotides read TGTGCCAGCAGTCAGCCAGGGTGGCGAGAGCAGTACTTC.

The chain combines TRBV6-2 or TRBV6-3 with TRBJ2-2, with 11 bases aligning to TRBD2. This CDR3 is 17 amino acids long. The germline V gene has CDR1 MNHEY and CDR2 SVGEGT. Trimming removed 0 bases from V and 6 bases from J; junction bases left unmatched: 6. The CDR3 DNA is TGTGCCAGCAGTTACTCGATACTAGCGGGGGTAGCCGGGGAGCTGTTTTTT. This translates into CASSYSILAGVAGELFF.

In its sample, this clonotype was seen many times. The rearrangement joins TRBV28 to TRBJ2-7; TRBD2 is a possible D gene (7 bases). The length of the CDR3 is 15 residues. Looked up from germline, CDR1 is MDHEN and CDR2 is SYDVKM. Trimming removed 5 bases from V and 0 bases from J, with 14 bases in between. The DNA for the CDR3 is TGTGCCAGCAGTGGAGGGGGACTATCCTCCTACGAGCAGTACTTC. Amino acids: CASSGGGLSSYEQYF.

A remark on this clonotype: The CDR3 does not end in the conserved phenylalanine or tryptophan, so this is likely a read error. The chain links TRBV9 to TRBJ1-1, with D unclear. Per the germline V gene, CDR1 is SGDLS and CDR2 is YYNGEE. This CDR3 region has 15 residues. V was pared by 3 bases and J by 5 bases, with 17 bases between. In DNA form, the CDR3 reads TGTGCCAGCAGCGCCCGAGGAGGCGCGAGGACTGAAGCTTTCTCT. Its protein is CASSARGGARTEAFS.

This chain uses TRBV9 with TRBJ2-3; no definite D call. Germline values: CDR1 SGDLS, CDR2 YYNGEE. Trimming took off 0 bases at V and 0 bases at J, with 5 bases between the two ends. The CDR3 has 14 amino acids. Here the CDR3 reads CASSVAFSTDTQYF. The CDR3 DNA is TGTGCCAGCAGCGTAGCGTTTAGCACAGATACGCAGTATTTT.

Regarding this clonotype: This could be a read error, since a much larger clone is one nucleotide away. V usage is TRBV9 and J usage is TRBJ2-2; D might be TRBD1 (6 bases). The CDR3 length is 19 residues. V was clipped by 3 bases and J by 4 bases, with 25 bases between them. The germline CDR1 and CDR2 sequences are SGDLS and YYNGEE. CDR3 loop: CASSARPGTRDVTTGELFF. CDR3 nucleotide sequence: TGTGCCAGCAGCGCCAGGCCCGGGACACGTGACGTGACCACCGGGGAGCTGTTTTTT.

There are many counts of this clonotype. A read error is possible here, since a much larger clone lies one base away. This chain joins TRBV7-6 and TRBJ2-7; possibly TRBD1 for D (7 bases). Germline V gene sequence: CDR1 SGHVS, CDR2 FNYEAQ. This CDR3 is 14 amino acids long. The CDR3: CDSSTQGRWDEQYF. Written as DNA, the CDR3 is TGTGACAGCAGTACACAGGGGAGGTGGGACGAGCAGTACTTC.

V gene TRBV7-9 combines with J gene TRBJ2-7; D perhaps matches TRBD1 (5 bases). The germline V gene has CDR1 SEHNR and CDR2 FQNEAQ (reference sequence). V lost 6 bases to trimming and J lost 4 bases, with 16 bases between them. CDR3 length equals 14 residues. This CDR3 reads CASSSALSGYEQYF. The CDR3 region has the DNA TGTGCCAGCAGTTCCGCTTTGTCAGGGTACGAGCAGTACTTC.

This clonotype was counted many times. The rearrangement uses TRBV7-9 and TRBJ2-6; 7 positions agree with TRBD1. Germline V gene lookup returns CDR1 SEHNR and CDR2 FQNEAQ (reference sequence). V lost 5 bases to trimming and J lost 0 bases; unmatched junction nucleotides: 7. The CDR3 is 17 residues long. CDR3 loop: CASSPRTGYSGANVLTF. The CDR3 DNA follows: TGTGCCAGCAGCCCCCGGACAGGTTACTCTGGGGCCAACGTCCTGACTTTC.

V is TRBV10-2 and J is TRBJ1-3, with D possibly TRBD1 on 5 matching bases. The germline V gene has CDR1 WSHSY and CDR2 SAAADI. This CDR3 has 14 residues. The V end lost 5 bases, the J end lost 3 bases, and 11 bases lay between the germline ends. CDR3 region: CASSSPGGGNTIYF. The CDR3 coding sequence is TGCGCCAGCAGTTCGCCCGGGGGTGGAAACACCATATATTTT.

This clonotype was found once. No conserved phenylalanine or tryptophan ends this CDR3, so it is likely a read error. The chain employs TRBV20-1 and TRBJ2-5, with D possibly called TRBD1 or TRBD2 (5 bases each). CDR1 and CDR2 (germline): DFQATT, SNEGSKA (reference sequence). This CDR3 is 13 amino acids long. The CDR3 DNA follows: TGTAGTGCTCCCTCCTGGGGGAGTGAGACCCAGTACTCC. Protein: CSAPSWGSETQYS.